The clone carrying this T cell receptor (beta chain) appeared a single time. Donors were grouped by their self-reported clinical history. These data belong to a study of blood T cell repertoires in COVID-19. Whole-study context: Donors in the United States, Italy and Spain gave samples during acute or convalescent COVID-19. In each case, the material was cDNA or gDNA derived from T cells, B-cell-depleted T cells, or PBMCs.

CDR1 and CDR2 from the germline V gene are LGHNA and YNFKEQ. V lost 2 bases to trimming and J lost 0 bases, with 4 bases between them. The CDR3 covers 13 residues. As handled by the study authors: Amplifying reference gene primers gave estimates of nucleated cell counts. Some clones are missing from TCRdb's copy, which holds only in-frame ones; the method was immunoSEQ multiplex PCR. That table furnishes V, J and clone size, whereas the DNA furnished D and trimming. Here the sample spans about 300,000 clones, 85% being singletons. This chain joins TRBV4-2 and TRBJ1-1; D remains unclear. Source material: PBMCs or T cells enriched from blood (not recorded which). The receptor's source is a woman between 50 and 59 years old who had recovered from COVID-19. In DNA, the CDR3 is TGTGCCAGCAGCCAATACATGAACACTGAAGCTTTCTTT. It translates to CASSQYMNTEAFF.